This T cell receptor beta chain is drawn from a study of T cell responses to AZD1222 COVID-19 vaccine. Libraries were prepared by immunoSEQ multiplex PCR; TCRdb keeps only in-frame clonotypes and omits some of them. Found here are roughly 140,000 clones, roughly nine tenths of them singletons; the top ten hold approximately 1.5%. Study-level findings and limits: Spike-wide coverage was observed for vaccine-associated CD4 TCRs, with dominant responses at 160-218 and 743-854.

For this clone: Its antigen is not known.

The CDR3 covers 14 residues. V was clipped by 0 bases and J by 8 bases, with 14 bases between them. Germline CDR1 reads SEHNR; CDR2 reads FQNEAQ (reference sequence). This TCR was recovered from an adult in good health. The genes are TRBV7-9 and TRBJ2-7, with a possible D match to TRBD2 (5 bases). The material sequenced was peripheral blood, taken on day 0 of AZD1222 vaccination. For the CDR3, the DNA is TGTGCCAGCAGCTTAGCGATAGCGCGGGCTCAGCAGTACTTC. This translates into CASSLAIARAQQYF.